The rows below give T cell receptor beta chains drawn from one sample of a study of T cells after somatic rescue of genetic block. TCRdb keeps only in-frame clones here, not all; method: immunoSEQ multiplex PCR. The sample shows roughly 58,000 clones, approximately 96% of them seen only once. The sequenced sample was peripheral blood mononuclear cells (PBMCs). The receptors were sampled from a child less than two years old. CDR3s leave out the opening cysteine and the closing phenylalanine or tryptophan.

V: TRBV20-1; J: TRBJ1-2; CDR3: SARQGYGYT
V: TRBV5-1; J: .; CDR3: ASSLDRLYEQY
V: TRBV18; J: TRBJ2-5; CDR3: ASSPGLAGGGETQY
V: TRBV7-3; J: TRBJ2-6; CDR3: ASSTGGAGANVLT
V: TRBV13; J: TRBJ2-3; CDR3: ASSLSGTDTQY
V: TRBV7-3; J: TRBJ1-1; CDR3: ASSLRRLRNTEAF
V: TRBV19; J: TRBJ1-1; CDR3: ASSYRARSTEAF
V: TRBV5-4; J: TRBJ2-7; CDR3: ASSSGTGVFYEQY
V: TRBV10-3; J: TRBJ2-7; CDR3: AARDARGYEQY
V: TRBV19; J: TRBJ1-2; CDR3: ASSQGANYGYT
V: TRBV7-2; J: TRBJ1-1; CDR3: ASSLRYRNTEAF
V: TRBV30; J: TRBJ2-3; CDR3: AWSVDRGQGDTQY
V: TRBV10-3; J: TRBJ2-3; CDR3: AISGTTDTQY
V: TRBV7-6; J: TRBJ2-2; CDR3: ASSLGTNTGELF
V: TRBV23-1; J: TRBJ2-3; CDR3: ASSQDTDTQY
V: TRBV27; J: TRBJ2-6; CDR3: ASSPRRGVLT
V: TRBV4-1; J: TRBJ2-3; CDR3: ASSQTSGRADTQY
V: TRBV6-1; J: TRBJ2-7; CDR3: ASSGLAGGSYEQY
V: TRBV5-4; J: TRBJ2-3; CDR3: ASSLDRPDTQY
V: TRBV6-5; J: TRBJ1-6; CDR3: ASSYRSGSYNSPLH
V: TRBV5-1; J: TRBJ2-7; CDR3: ASSLVAGEQY
V: TRBV6-1; J: TRBJ2-3; CDR3: ASSGLSDRSTDTQY
V: TRBV4-1; J: TRBJ2-1; CDR3: ASSLAGGRYNEQF
V: TRBV6-5; J: TRBJ1-6; CDR3: ASKGSSYNSPLH
V: TRBV19; J: TRBJ1-2; CDR3: ASSMGSFYGYT
V: TRBV15; J: TRBJ1-1; CDR3: ATSTERVLVYTEAF
V: TRBV7-3; J: TRBJ2-2; CDR3: ASSLTSSGSLTGELF
V: TRBV5-4; J: TRBJ1-3; CDR3: ASSSGTGGNTIY
V: TRBV19; J: TRBJ1-5; CDR3: ASTWGEGSNQPQH
V: TRBV5-1; J: TRBJ1-6; CDR3: ASSLAGYNSPLH
V: TRBV4-2; J: TRBJ2-1; CDR3: ASSQGGSGSNEQF
V: TRBV5-1; J: TRBJ1-4; CDR3: ASSLGQAAKLF
V: TRBV21-1; J: TRBJ1-5; CDR3: ASSQWPQH
V: TRBV23-1; J: TRBJ2-5; CDR3: ASSQSPSREEETQY
V: TRBV19; J: TRBJ1-4; CDR3: ASSIGATNEKLF
V: TRBV6-6; J: TRBJ2-7; CDR3: ASSMSYEQY
V: TRBV18; J: TRBJ2-3; CDR3: ASSPGLAPDTQY
V: TRBV10-3; J: TRBJ2-7; CDR3: AISESINGRAYEQY
V: TRBV28; J: TRBJ1-2; CDR3: ASSFATGRFYGYT
V: TRBV27; J: TRBJ1-2; CDR3: ASSLSRRGQGAGGYT
V: TRBV19; J: TRBJ2-7; CDR3: ASSSRTSGMSSYEQY
V: TRBV19; J: TRBJ2-2; CDR3: ASSRAYPTGELF
V: TRBV10-3; J: TRBJ2-5; CDR3: AISRFLAGRGETQY
V: TRBV18; J: TRBJ1-2; CDR3: ASSPGVTRVLGYT
V: TRBV27; J: TRBJ1-6; CDR3: ASSWSVNNSPLH
V: TRBV14; J: TRBJ2-7; CDR3: ASSQGTTDRGYEQY
V: TRBV9; J: TRBJ2-4; CDR3: ASSVDAAKNIQY
V: TRBV25-1; J: TRBJ1-4; CDR3: ASSEDTTNEKLF
V: TRBV28; J: TRBJ1-2; CDR3: ASSWTANYGYT
V: TRBV5-6; J: TRBJ1-1; CDR3: ASSLEGGEAF
V: TRBV5-6; J: TRBJ2-3; CDR3: ASSLRGKLSTDTQY
V: TRBV7-2; J: TRBJ2-2; CDR3: ASSPRLAGTTGELF
V: TRBV25-1; J: TRBJ2-4; CDR3: ASSDRGHIQY
V: TRBV6-6; J: TRBJ2-5; CDR3: ASSWVQETQY
V: TRBV2; J: TRBJ2-3; CDR3: ASRSQREGNTDTQY